Following are 13 T cell receptor beta chains from one sample sequenced in a study of tissue T cells after allogeneic stem cell transplantation. The time point here: mouse harvest day 7 after allogeneic transplant. Mouse grafts combined 10^7 T-cell-depleted bone marrow cells with 10^6 splenic CD5+ T cells. Clones were sequenced by immunoSEQ multiplex PCR, and TCRdb holds only the in-frame ones, with some missing. The sample records about 8,200 clones, roughly 49% being singletons. The source material was gut tissue. Source of these receptors: a female BALB/c mouse given C57BL/6 T cells with graft-versus-host disease after an allogeneic hematopoietic cell transplant.

Notes on this clone: Mouse gene names and germline throughout. The read finishes 1 residue shy of the CDR3 end, and the germline J gene is used to complete it. The V call is TRBV26, the J call TRBJ2-5, with unresolved D. Trimming took off 6 bases at V and 3 bases at J, with 7 bases between the two ends. Germline V gives CDR1 KGHPV, CDR2 FQNQEV (reference sequence). The CDR3 contains 12 residues. The sequenced part of the CDR3 DNA is TGTGCCAGCAGCCTACAACAAGACACCCAGTAC. This sequence encodes CASSLQQDTQY. The whole CDR3 is CASSLQQDTQYF.

Points on this clone: Genes and germline come from the mouse. The read ends 1 residue before the CDR3 terminus; that terminus is restored from the germline J gene. The chain uses TRBV26 and TRBJ2-5, with TRBD1 matching 7 bases. Germline assignment: CDR1 KGHPV and CDR2 FQNQEV (reference sequence). The CDR3 totals 13 residues. The V segment lost 4 bases and the J segment 6 bases; nucleotides outside the gene matches: 4. CDR3 loop: CASSQTGVDTQYF. The covered CDR3 bases are TGTGCCAGCAGTCAAACAGGGGTTGACACCCAGTAC.

Notes on this clone: Genes here carry mouse names. Read data end 1 residue before the CDR3 end; the end is taken from the germline J gene. The chain employs TRBV12-2 and TRBJ2-1; D ambiguous. V lost 2 bases and J lost 1, with 5 bases in between. Germline CDR1 SGHLS, CDR2 HYDKME. The CDR3 sequence is 13 residues long. Incomplete CDR3 DNA: TGTGCCAGCTCTCCACAAAACTATGCTGAGCAGTTC. This sequence encodes CASSPQNYAEQF. The whole CDR3 protein is CASSPQNYAEQFF.

A note on this clone: Any gene name here is a mouse gene name. The CDR3 bases that were read are TGTGCCAGCAGTCAGTCTTCTGGAAATACGCTCTAT. Protein product: CASSQSSGNTLY. The entire CDR3 protein is CASSQSSGNTLYF. The chain joins TRBV26 to TRBJ1-3; D gene uncertain. The sequence runs out 1 residue before the end of the CDR3; the remainder is reconstructed from the germline J gene. V lost 4 bases to trimming and J lost 0 bases, with 4 bases between them. Looked up from germline, CDR1 is KGHPV and CDR2 is FQNQEV (reference sequence). This CDR3 comprises 13 residues.

This clone was found once. All gene names here are mouse names. The missing CDR3 end, 1 residue past where the read stops, is filled in from the germline J gene. The chain couples TRBV26 to TRBJ1-1, with 8 bases lining up with TRBD1. The V segment lost 6 bases and the J segment 0 bases; nucleotides outside the gene matches: 3. The CDR3 length is 14 residues. CDR1 is KGHPV and CDR2 is FQNQEV in the germline V gene (reference sequence). The CDR3 bases that were read are TGTGCCAGCAGGTACAGGGGGGCAAACACAGAAGTCTTC. Encoded protein: CASRYRGANTEVF. The full CDR3 protein reads CASRYRGANTEVFF.

This clone has only a few counts. Mouse gene names apply. Read sequence stops 1 residue before the CDR3 end, and the germline J gene provides the missing end. V gene TRBV13-2 combines with J gene TRBJ2-7; no firm D call. The CDR3 is 11 amino acids. V shed 2 bases and J shed 3 bases, with 3 bases lying between them. Germline CDR1 reads NNHNN; CDR2 reads SYGAGS (reference sequence). CDR3 protein: CASGENYEQYF. The CDR3 bases that were read are TGTGCCAGCGGTGAGAACTATGAACAGTAC.

In regard to this clone: The gene symbols are mouse symbols. The read terminates 1 residue ahead of where the CDR3 ends, so the germline J gene completes it. This chain uses TRBV3 with TRBJ2-7; TRBD2 aligns across 10 bases. V lost 1 base to trimming and J lost 0 bases; unmatched junction nucleotides: 3. This CDR3 has 16 residues. The germline CDR1 and CDR2 sequences are SNHLY and FYNGKV (reference sequence). The chain's CDR3 is CASSLDWGGSSYEQYF. The DNA read from the CDR3 is TGTGCCAGCAGCTTAGACTGGGGGGGGAGCTCCTATGAACAGTAC.

This clone is labeled as medium-sized (0.01 to 0.1%). Germline and genes here are mouse. With the read ending 1 residue before the CDR3 end, the germline J gene is used to fill in that end. The chain is built from TRBV24 and TRBJ2-7; perhaps D is TRBD1 or TRBD2 (6 bases each). Germline lookup yields CDR1 KGHTA and CDR2 FRNEEI. V was pared by 2 bases and J by 3 bases, with 8 bases between. This CDR3 is built from 13 residues. The part of the CDR3 DNA that was read is TGTGCCAGCAGTCTGGAGGGGGGCTATGAACAGTAC. Its protein product is CASSLEGGYEQY. The full CDR3 sequence reads CASSLEGGYEQYF.

A word on this clone: Gene names refer to mouse genes. The sequence runs out 1 residue before the end of the CDR3; the remainder is reconstructed from the germline J gene. This chain connects TRBV13-3 to TRBJ1-1; possible D gene TRBD1, 5 bases. Germline V CDR1 and CDR2: NNHDY, SYVADS. V was cut by 3 bases and J by 4 bases, with 10 bases left in between. The CDR3 consists of 13 residues. Partial CDR3 DNA: TGTGCCAGCAGTGGGGGCGCCGGCACAGAAGTCTTC. Translation gives CASSGGAGTEVF. The whole CDR3 is CASSGGAGTEVFF.

Concerning this clone: Each gene name is a mouse one. The sequenced fragment ends 1 residue before the CDR3 boundary, so the rest is inferred from the germline J gene. The gene calls are TRBV29 and TRBJ2-5, with D perhaps matching TRBD2 (7 bases). The CDR3 has 14 residues. The germline V gene encodes CDR1 MSHET and CDR2 SYDVDS. V was trimmed by 3 bases and J by 6 bases, leaving 13 bases between them. CDR3 region: CASSFGGRRDTQYF. CDR3 bases read: TGTGCTAGCAGTTTTGGGGGGCGACGGGACACCCAGTAC.

Note on this clone: Mouse germline and gene names are used. The CDR3 end lies 1 residue beyond the end of the read and is filled in from the germline J gene. The chain uses TRBV15 and TRBJ1-1; D gene ambiguous. Trimming removed 2 bases at V and 5 bases at J, with 6 bases between. CDR3 length: 12 residues. The germline V gene has CDR1 SGHND and CDR2 FRSKSL. Partial CDR3 DNA: TGTGCCAGCAGTTTAAGTCAGACAGAAGTCTTC. As protein: CASSLSQTEVF. The CDR3 reads in full as CASSLSQTEVFF.

Notes on this clone: Gene names denote mouse genes. Read data end 1 residue before the CDR3 end; the end is taken from the germline J gene. The rearrangement joins TRBV1 to TRBJ1-1, with D unresolved. The germline gives CDR1 NSQYPW, CDR2 LRSPGD (reference sequence). The CDR3 length is 13 residues. The germline V and J ends were trimmed by 3 bases and 1 base, with 6 bases remaining between them. The CDR3 loop is CTCSASGNTEVFF. The part of the CDR3 DNA that was read is TGCACCTGCAGTGCTTCAGGGAACACAGAAGTCTTC.

This clone has only a few counts. Mouse gene names and germline throughout. Read data end 1 residue before the CDR3 end; the end is taken from the germline J gene. The chain has TRBV26 and TRBJ2-7, with D maybe TRBD2 (6 bases). Germline CDR1 reads KGHPV; CDR2 reads FQNQEV (reference sequence). CDR3 size: 13 residues. Trimming shortened V by 3 bases and J by 3 bases, and 9 bases separated the two germline ends. CDR3 region: CASSLPGDYEQYF. The CDR3 bases that were read are TGTGCCAGCAGTCTCCCTGGGGACTATGAACAGTAC.